This T cell receptor beta chain appears in the sequencing data of a study of T cell clonality in common variable immunodeficiency. Study-level points and caveats: Fewer deletions and N-nucleotide insertions were reportedly seen in common variable immunodeficiency TCR beta sequences.

A remark on this clone: The antigen is not known. The CDR3 goes on 3 residues after the read ends, and that part is filled in from the germline J gene.

The ends lost 10 bases at V and 6 bases at J; junction bases unmatched: 6. The CDR3 runs to 12 residues. The germline gives CDR1 ENHRY, CDR2 SYGVKD. Here immunoSEQ multiplex PCR was the method, and the copy in TCRdb shows in-frame clones only, minus some. The specimen gives fewer than 40,000 clones without singletons; the ten biggest hold about 5%. Aged roughly 9 to 70 years, CVID subjects averaged about 42 years old. Patients and controls were mostly of Caucasian heritage. Sequencing used peripheral blood mononuclear cells. The gene calls are TRBV10-3 and TRBJ2-7; 10 bases map to TRBD2. This receptor was identified in a human donor with common variable immunodeficiency. CDR3: CANSGGALEQYF. CDR3 DNA, as far as it was read: TGTGCCAACAGCGGGGGGGCACTCGAG.